These 32 T cell receptor beta chains came from one sample sequenced in a study of T cell responses to AZD1222 COVID-19 vaccine. Sequencing used immunoSEQ multiplex PCR; TCRdb keeps in-frame clones, though not all of them. The sample lists about 180,000 clones, roughly 88% occurring once. The sequencing here drew on peripheral blood, taken on day 0 of AZD1222 vaccination. Receptors were obtained from an adult in good health.

The chain joins TRBV11-3 to TRBJ2-3; TRBD2 matches 13 bases. CDR3 size: 16 residues. The germline V gene encodes CDR1 SGHNT and CDR2 YENEEA. J gave up 0 bases and V 3 bases, and 0 bases lay outside the gene matches. Here the CDR3 DNA reads TGTGCCAGCAGCTTGGGACTAGCGGGGAGCACAGATACGCAGTATTTT. Translated: CASSLGLAGSTDTQYF.

This sequence joins TRBV6-5 and TRBJ1-2, with D possibly being TRBD1 (5 bases). Trimming stripped 4 bases from V and 5 bases from J, with 20 bases between. CDR1 is MNHEY, CDR2 SVGAGI, per germline. The CDR3 covers 16 residues. The CDR3 loop is CASSSPSIPGGYGYTF. DNA for the CDR3: TGTGCCAGCAGTTCCCCATCCATTCCTGGGGGGTATGGCTACACCTTC.

The V and J genes are TRBV5-1 and TRBJ2-7; tentative D call: TRBD1 (5 bases). Trimming took off 0 bases at V and 4 bases at J, with 11 bases between the two ends. The CDR3 has 14 residues. Germline V gene sequence: CDR1 SGHRS, CDR2 YFSETQ. This chain's CDR3 is CASSLAATVYEQYF. CDR3 bases: TGCGCCAGCAGCTTGGCCGCGACAGTTTACGAGCAGTACTTC.

The sample holds one count of this clone. The genes are TRBV12-5 and TRBJ2-1, with a weak D call TRBD2 (5 bases). In germline, CDR1 is LGHNT, CDR2 FRNRAP. V was trimmed by 3 bases and J by 6 bases, leaving 9 bases between them. The CDR3 contains 13 residues. The CDR3 sequence is CASGFPTSNEQFF. The DNA of the CDR3 is TGTGCTAGTGGTTTCCCCACTAGCAATGAGCAGTTCTTC.

V is TRBV29-1 and J is TRBJ1-5; tentative D call: TRBD1 (5 bases). The CDR3 extends over 13 amino acids. The V gene's germline CDR1 is SQVTM and CDR2 ANQGSEA. Trimming removed 4 bases from V and 7 bases from J, with 14 bases in between. The CDR3 region is CSVGGGEGQPQHF. CDR3 DNA sequence: TGCAGCGTTGGCGGAGGGGAAGGACAGCCCCAGCATTTT.

The V gene is TRBV10-3, the J gene TRBJ1-5; D is possibly TRBD1 (5 bases). V lost 2 bases to trimming and J lost 4 bases, with 9 bases between them. CDR1 and CDR2 from the germline V gene are ENHRY and SYGVKD. The CDR3 has 14 residues. The CDR3 is CAISELAGNQPQHF. For the CDR3, the DNA is TGTGCCATCAGTGAGCTGGCAGGGAATCAGCCCCAGCATTTT.

CDR3 region: CASSTGTSGRKDTGELFF. The CDR3 DNA reads as TGTGCCAGCAGCACCGGGACTAGCGGGAGAAAGGACACCGGGGAGCTGTTTTTT. The J gene is TRBJ2-2, the V gene TRBV27; TRBD2 matches at 14 bases. The CDR3 is made up of 18 amino acids. CDR1 is MNHEY, CDR2 SMNVEV, per germline (reference sequence). J was trimmed by 3 bases and V by 6 bases; bases with no gene match: 9.

DNA of the CDR3: TGTGCCAGCAGCTTAGCGGACCAGTATGGCTACACCTTC. Amino acids: CASSLADQYGYTF. The gene calls are TRBV7-9 and TRBJ1-2; D remains unclear. From germline, CDR1 is SEHNR and CDR2 FQNEAQ (reference sequence). CDR3 length: 13 amino acids. Trimming pared 0 bases from V and 5 bases from J, leaving 7 bases between.

This chain connects TRBV7-6 to TRBJ2-7, with D perhaps matching TRBD1 (6 bases). Germline V lookup: CDR1 SGHVS, CDR2 FNYEAQ. Deletions cut 1 base from V and 2 bases from J, with 12 bases between. The CDR3 length is 15 residues. CDR3 nucleotides: TGTGCCAGCAGCTTAGAAGGGGGATTACCCTACGAGCAGTACTTC. Protein sequence: CASSLEGGLPYEQYF. Full variable domain (outside the CDR3, taken from reference TRBV7-6 and TRBJ2-7): GAGVSQSPRYKVTKRGQDVALRCDPISGHVSLYWYRQALGQGPEFLTYFNYEAQQDKSGLPNDRFSAERPEGSISTLTIQRTEQRDSAMYRCASSLEGGLPYEQYFGPGTRLTVT.

The rearrangement links TRBV7-2 to TRBJ2-1; 13 bases map to TRBD2. The CDR3 extends over 15 amino acids. After removal of 5 bases from V and 5 bases from J, the junction contained 3 bases not matched to a gene. From germline, CDR1 is SGHTA and CDR2 FQGNSA. The CDR3 loop is CASSLGLAGDNEQFF. CDR3 nucleotides: TGTGCCAGCAGCCTAGGACTAGCGGGGGACAATGAGCAGTTCTTC.

V and J are TRBV6-5 and TRBJ1-6; 7 nucleotides line up with TRBD1. The V and J ends lost 7 bases and 9 bases, in that order; junction bases with no gene match: 12. In germline, CDR1 is MNHEY, CDR2 SVGAGI. The CDR3 is 15 residues long. The DNA of the CDR3 is TGTGCCAGCATCCCCAGCCGACAGGGTGGTTCACCCCTCCACTTT. This sequence encodes CASIPSRQGGSPLHF.

The gene calls are TRBV4-3 and TRBJ1-3, with D unresolved. The germline CDR1 and CDR2 sequences are LGHNA and YSLEER. The CDR3 sequence is 13 residues long. The ends were cut back, 0 bases at V and 2 bases at J, with 2 bases in the middle. This CDR3 is CASSQDTGNTIYF. The CDR3 DNA follows: TGCGCCAGCAGCCAAGATACTGGAAACACCATATATTTT.

A few counts support this clone. The chain is built from TRBV28 and TRBJ2-2; 9 positions agree with TRBD2. CDR1 is MDHEN, CDR2 SYDVKM, per germline. There are 15 residues in the CDR3. V was clipped by 6 bases and J by 5 bases; unmatched bases: 7. Here the CDR3 reads CASSSLGLATGELFF. In nucleotides, the CDR3 is TGTGCCAGCAGCTCCCTCGGACTAGCGACCGGGGAGCTGTTTTTT.

The V call is TRBV28, the J call TRBJ1-1; the match to TRBD1 covers 7 bases. The length of the CDR3 is 11 residues. Germline values: CDR1 MDHEN, CDR2 SYDVKM. After removal of 10 bases from V and 5 bases from J, the junction contained 4 bases not matched to a gene. The CDR3 sequence is CATTGVTEAFF. DNA for the CDR3: TGTGCCACCACAGGGGTGACTGAAGCTTTCTTT.

V usage is TRBV5-5 and J usage is TRBJ2-2; no clear D. Between the trimmed V and J ends, which lost 3 bases and 2 bases, there was a span of 2 bases. Per germline, CDR1 SGHKS and CDR2 YYEKEE (reference sequence). CDR3 length: 12 amino acids. The CDR3 loop reads CASSSNTGELFF. The CDR3 DNA follows: TGTGCCAGCAGCTCCAACACCGGGGAGCTGTTTTTT.

The CDR3: CASSSSWGSEAFF. The CDR3 DNA reads as TGCGCCAGCAGCTCCTCGTGGGGCTCCGAAGCTTTCTTT. V is TRBV5-1 and J is TRBJ1-1, with D perhaps matching TRBD1 (5 bases). V was trimmed by 3 bases and J by 8 bases, leaving 14 bases between them. CDR3 size: 13 residues. Germline assignment: CDR1 SGHRS and CDR2 YFSETQ.

The chain is built from TRBV7-3 and TRBJ1-6, with TRBD1 identical over 7 bases. CDR1 is SGHTA and CDR2 is FQGTGA in the germline V gene. This CDR3 region has 15 residues. V was clipped by 7 bases and J by 4 bases; unmatched bases: 7. The CDR3 DNA follows: TGTGCCAGCAACAAAGGGACAGAGTATAATTCACCCCTCCACTTT. This codes for CASNKGTEYNSPLHF. The full variable domain, with the rest looked up from reference TRBV7-3 and TRBJ1-6, is GAGVSQTPSNKVTEKGKYVELRCDPISGHTALYWYRQSLGQGPEFLIYFQGTGAADDSGLPNDRFFAVRPEGSVSTLKIQRTERGDSAVYLCASNKGTEYNSPLHFGNGTRLTVT.

V gene TRBV9 combines with J gene TRBJ2-6; unclear D gene. CDR1 SGDLS and CDR2 YYNGEE come from the germline V gene. The V end lost 2 bases, the J end lost 0 bases, and 0 bases lay between the germline ends. The CDR3 covers 13 residues. CDR3 coding DNA: TGTGCCAGCAGCGTCTCTGGGGCCAACGTCCTGACTTTC. Protein sequence: CASSVSGANVLTF.

As regards this clone: This specimen includes other DNA sequences encoding the same CDR3. The chain is built from TRBV7-2 and TRBJ1-5, with D possibly matching TRBD1 (5 bases). With 1 base removed from V and 6 bases from J, the gap between germline ends came to 10 bases. Germline lookup yields CDR1 SGHTA and CDR2 FQGNSA. The CDR3 runs 14 residues. As DNA, the CDR3 is TGTGCCAGCAGCTTAGGGGGGGAACCTCAGCCCCAGCATTTT. The encoded protein is CASSLGGEPQPQHF.

The gene calls are TRBV7-2 and TRBJ1-2; D unresolved. Trimming left V 1 base short and J 0 bases short, with 6 bases between. The CDR3 is 14 amino acids. The germline CDR1 and CDR2 sequences are SGHTA and FQGNSA. CDR3 DNA: TGTGCCAGCAGCTTAGACACCACTAACTATGGCTACACCTTC. Translated, it gives CASSLDTTNYGYTF.

This chain connects TRBV30 to TRBJ1-3, with D uncertain. CDR1 is GTSNPN, CDR2 SVGIG, per germline (reference sequence). The CDR3 length is 10 residues. V lost 8 bases and J 8 bases, leaving 10 bases between the germline ends. The CDR3 sequence is CATVGDTIYF. In nucleotides, the CDR3 is TGTGCCACCGTTGGGGACACCATATATTTT.

The rearrangement joins TRBV3-1 (or the pseudogene TRBV3-2) to TRBJ1-5; weak D call: TRBD1 (5 bases). Between the trimmed V and J ends, which lost 1 base and 6 bases, there was a span of 7 bases. In germline, CDR1 is LGHDT, CDR2 YNNKEL (reference sequence). The CDR3 is made up of 13 amino acids. The CDR3 nucleotides read TGTGCCAGCAGCCAAGGGAGGGGTCAGCCCCAGCATTTT. This encodes CASSQGRGQPQHF.

This clone was counted only a few times. The chain is built from TRBV6-2 or TRBV6-3 and TRBJ2-2; D remains ambiguous. V lost 5 bases and J lost 6, with 13 bases in between. The CDR3 loop spans 14 amino acids. Germline-derived CDR1 and CDR2 are MNHEY and SVGEGT. This CDR3 reads CASSPWTIPGELFF. The CDR3 region has the DNA TGTGCCAGCAGTCCGTGGACCATTCCCGGGGAGCTGTTTTTT.

The V gene is TRBV5-1, the J gene TRBJ1-1, with TRBD1 as a possible D gene (6 bases). The CDR3 covers 13 residues. The germline V gene encodes CDR1 SGHRS and CDR2 YFSETQ. Trimming removed 3 bases at V and 3 bases at J, with 9 bases between. CDR3 loop: CASSWDKDTEAFF. In DNA form, the CDR3 reads TGCGCCAGCAGCTGGGACAAGGACACTGAAGCTTTCTTT. The full variable domain, with the rest looked up from reference TRBV5-1 and TRBJ1-1, is KAGVTQTPRYLIKTRGQQVTLSCSPISGHRSVSWYQQTPGQGLQFLFEYFSETQRNKGNFPGRFSGRQFSNSRSEMNVSTLELGDSALYLCASSWDKDTEAFFGQGTRLTVV.

The CDR3 loop is CASSLGGSPSGNTIYF. CDR3 bases: TGTGCCAGCAGCTTGGGTGGCAGTCCCTCTGGAAACACCATATATTTT. The rearrangement joins TRBV5-4 to TRBJ1-3; D not resolved. V was shortened by 0 bases and J by 0 bases, with 10 bases between the two germline ends. This CDR3 has 16 residues. Germline V gene lookup returns CDR1 SGHNT and CDR2 YYREEE (reference sequence). Combining the CDR3 with reference TRBV5-4 and TRBJ1-3 gives the whole variable domain ETGVTQSPTHLIKTRGQQVTLRCSSQSGHNTVSWYQQALGQGPQFIFQYYREEENGRGNFPPRFSGLQFPNYSSELNVNALELDDSALYLCASSLGGSPSGNTIYFGEGSWLTVV.

The chain has TRBV6-6 and TRBJ1-6, with a tentative D call TRBD1 (5 bases). Germline CDR1 MNHNY, CDR2 SVGAGI (reference sequence). The CDR3 extends over 15 amino acids. Trimming stripped 5 bases from V and 9 bases from J, with 17 bases between. The CDR3 here is CASSRGRVGGSPLHF. The CDR3, as DNA: TGTGCCAGCAGTCGGGGCAGGGTGGGCGGTTCACCCCTCCACTTT.

CDR3 coding DNA: TGTGCCACCAGTGATAGGACAGGGGGACAAGATACGCAGTATTTT. This translates into CATSDRTGGQDTQYF. The chain joins TRBV24-1 to TRBJ2-3; TRBD1 matches at 10 bases. V trimming: 3 bases; J trimming: 5 bases; junction bases outside the gene matches: 4. This CDR3 region has 15 residues. Germline loops: CDR1 KGHDR, CDR2 SFDVKD.

This clone showed up just a few times. The CDR3 sequence: CSVAPGTGKNEQYF. CDR3 in DNA: TGCAGCGTTGCCCCCGGGACAGGGAAGAACGAGCAGTACTTC. The chain combines TRBV29-1 with TRBJ2-7; 9 nucleotides match TRBD1. Germline V gene sequence: CDR1 SQVTM, CDR2 ANQGSEA. This CDR3 is built from 14 residues. V trimming: 4 bases; J trimming: 5 bases; junction bases outside the gene matches: 9.

V and J are TRBV14 and TRBJ1-2; 9 nucleotides align to TRBD1. This CDR3 has 15 residues. The germline V gene encodes CDR1 SGHDN and CDR2 FVKESK. V lost 4 bases and J lost 3; bases outside the gene matches: 6. This CDR3 reads CASSPQTGGYYGYTF. Written as DNA, the CDR3 is TGTGCCAGCAGCCCACAAACAGGGGGCTACTATGGCTACACCTTC.

The chain has TRBV7-2 and TRBJ2-7; 12 bases are a match to TRBD2. CDR1 is SGHTA, CDR2 FQGNSA, per germline. The CDR3 contains 19 residues. Germline trimming cut 5 bases from V and 3 bases from J; bases unmatched to any gene: 17. CDR3 sequence reads: CASSPGTSGLLLRGYEQYF. CDR3 DNA sequence: TGTGCCAGCAGCCCTGGGACTAGCGGGCTCCTACTCCGTGGCTACGAGCAGTACTTC. The whole variable domain, remainder taken from reference TRBV7-2 and TRBJ2-7, is GAGVSQSPSNKVTEKGKDVELRCDPISGHTALYWYRQSLGQGLEFLIYFQGNSAPDKSGLPSDRFSAERTGGSVSTLTIQRTQQEDSAVYLCASSPGTSGLLLRGYEQYFGPGTRLTVT.

This rearrangement joins TRBV6-5 to TRBJ1-2; 11 bases map to TRBD1. The V segment lost 2 bases and the J segment 5 bases; nucleotides outside the gene matches: 4. Germline V lookup: CDR1 MNHEY, CDR2 SVGAGI. This CDR3 comprises 15 residues. The CDR3 is CASSYGTGGGYGYTF. The CDR3 bases are TGTGCCAGCAGTTACGGGACAGGGGGGGGTTATGGCTACACCTTC.

The chain joins TRBV7-9 to TRBJ1-2; TRBD1 might be the D (5 bases). V gave up 4 bases and J gave up 0 bases, with 15 bases separating them. The CDR3 sequence is 16 residues long. Germline CDR1 and CDR2: SEHNR and FQNEAQ (reference sequence). CDR3 protein: CASSSSGTGANYGYTF. CDR3 nucleotide sequence: TGTGCCAGCAGCTCTAGTGGGACCGGGGCTAACTATGGCTACACCTTC.